Listed here is a single TCR beta chain. Its antigen is not identified. Sequencing used immunoSEQ multiplex PCR; TCRdb keeps in-frame clones, though not all of them. The table lists about 23,000 clones, roughly 70% of them singletons, with roughly 3.3% in the top ten. The V gene's germline CDR1 is LNHNV and CDR2 YYDKDF (reference sequence). The ends lost 3 bases at V and 6 bases at J; junction bases unmatched: 4. This CDR3 spans 13 amino acids. This entry is derived from a study of vaccination effects on CD4 cells after COVID-19. In the ViraFEST assay, antigen-specific CD4+ clonotypes were identified by expansion after peptide-pool stimulation. Researchers isolated CD4+ T cells once less than 13 days of culture had elapsed. All vaccine recipients tested negative for nucleocapsid antibodies and had never contracted SARS-CoV-2 infection.

The TCR originated in a human donor who received a COVID-19 vaccine. The chain recombines TRBV15 with TRBJ2-7; 8 nucleotides align to TRBD2. The sequenced sample was CD4+ T cells from PBMCs cultured with SARS-CoV-2 spike peptides, obtained before COVID-19 vaccination. CDR3 coding DNA: TGTGCCACCAGCAGGCCCGGGGGGGGCGAGCAGTACTTC. Protein product: CATSRPGGGEQYF. Full variable domain (outside the CDR3, taken from reference TRBV15 and TRBJ2-7): DAMVIQNPRYQVTQFGKPVTLSCSQTLNHNVMYWYQQKSSQAPKLLFHYYDKDFNNEADTPDNFQSRRPNTSFCFLDIRSPGLGDTAMYLCATSRPGGGEQYFGPGTRLTVT.